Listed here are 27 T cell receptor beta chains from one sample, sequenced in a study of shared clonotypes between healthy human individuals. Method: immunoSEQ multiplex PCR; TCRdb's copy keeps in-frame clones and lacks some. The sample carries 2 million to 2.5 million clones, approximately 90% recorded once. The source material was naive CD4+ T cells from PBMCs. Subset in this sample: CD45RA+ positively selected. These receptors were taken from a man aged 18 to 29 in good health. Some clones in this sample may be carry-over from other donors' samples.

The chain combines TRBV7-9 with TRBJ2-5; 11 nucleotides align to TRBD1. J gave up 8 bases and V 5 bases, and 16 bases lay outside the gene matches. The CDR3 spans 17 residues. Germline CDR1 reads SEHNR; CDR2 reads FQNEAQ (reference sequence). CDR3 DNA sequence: TGTGCCAGCAGCCTCCGGGACAGGGGGAGTCCAAGAGATACCCAGTACTTC. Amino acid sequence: CASSLRDRGSPRDTQYF.

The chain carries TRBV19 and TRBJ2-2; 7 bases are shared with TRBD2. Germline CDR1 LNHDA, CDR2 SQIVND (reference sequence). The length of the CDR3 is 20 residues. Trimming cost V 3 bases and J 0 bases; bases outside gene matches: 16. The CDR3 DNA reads TGTGCCAGTAGTATTGGGAGGGTTTCTTTCTCCCGCGCGAACACCGGGGAGCTGTTTTTT. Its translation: CASSIGRVSFSRANTGELFF.

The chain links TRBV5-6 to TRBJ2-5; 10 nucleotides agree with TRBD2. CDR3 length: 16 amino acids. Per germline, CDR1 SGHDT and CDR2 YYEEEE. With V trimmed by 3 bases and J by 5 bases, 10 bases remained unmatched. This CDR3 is CASSWTGGTSDETQYF. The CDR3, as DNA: TGTGCCAGCAGCTGGACGGGAGGGACTAGCGATGAGACCCAGTACTTC.

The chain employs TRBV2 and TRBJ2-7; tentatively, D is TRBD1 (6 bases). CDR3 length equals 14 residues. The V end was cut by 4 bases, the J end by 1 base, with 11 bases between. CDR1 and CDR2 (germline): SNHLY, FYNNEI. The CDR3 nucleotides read TGTGCCAGCAGTGCCAGGGGCGCGTCCTACGAGCAGTACTTC. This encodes CASSARGASYEQYF.

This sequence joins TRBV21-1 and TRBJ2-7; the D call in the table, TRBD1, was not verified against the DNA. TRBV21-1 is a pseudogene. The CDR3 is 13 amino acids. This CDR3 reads CASLKRTVYEQYF. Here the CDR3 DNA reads TGTGCCAGCCTCAAAAGGACAGTTTACGAGCAGTACTTC.

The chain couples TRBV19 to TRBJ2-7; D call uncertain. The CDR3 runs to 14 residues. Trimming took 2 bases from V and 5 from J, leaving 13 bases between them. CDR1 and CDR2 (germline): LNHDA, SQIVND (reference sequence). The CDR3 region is CASSIQLAANEQYF. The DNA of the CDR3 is TGTGCCAGTAGTATACAGTTAGCCGCCAACGAGCAGTACTTC.

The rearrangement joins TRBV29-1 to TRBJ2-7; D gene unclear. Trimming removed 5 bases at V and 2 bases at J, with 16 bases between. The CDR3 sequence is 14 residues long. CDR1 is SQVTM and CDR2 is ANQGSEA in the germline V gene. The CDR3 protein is CSVLGPEAAYEQYF. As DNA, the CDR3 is TGCAGCGTTCTCGGCCCTGAAGCCGCCTACGAGCAGTACTTC.

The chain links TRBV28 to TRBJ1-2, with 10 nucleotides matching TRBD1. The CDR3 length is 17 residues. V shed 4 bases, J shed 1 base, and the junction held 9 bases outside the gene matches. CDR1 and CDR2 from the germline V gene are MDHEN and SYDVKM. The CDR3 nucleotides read TGTGCCAGCAGTTCCTCCGGGACAGGGGTTTTTAACTATGGCTACACCTTC. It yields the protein CASSSSGTGVFNYGYTF.

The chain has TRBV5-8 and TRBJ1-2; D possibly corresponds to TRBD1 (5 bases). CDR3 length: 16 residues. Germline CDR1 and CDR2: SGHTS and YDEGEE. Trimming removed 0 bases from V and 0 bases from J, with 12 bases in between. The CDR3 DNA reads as TGTGCCAGCAGCTTGGGGGACGGGAAGACTAACTATGGCTACACCTTC. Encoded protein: CASSLGDGKTNYGYTF. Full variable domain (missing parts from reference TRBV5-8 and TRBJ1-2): EAGVTQSPTHLIKTRGQQATLRCSPISGHTSVYWYQQALGLGLQFLLWYDEGEERNRGNFPPRFSGRQFPNYSSELNVNALELEDSALYLCASSLGDGKTNYGYTFGSGTRLTVV.

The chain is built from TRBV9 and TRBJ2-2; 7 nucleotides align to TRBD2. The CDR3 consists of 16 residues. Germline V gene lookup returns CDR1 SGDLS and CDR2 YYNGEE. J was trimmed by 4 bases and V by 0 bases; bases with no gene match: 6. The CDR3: CASSVEGGRSTGELFF. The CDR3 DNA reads TGTGCCAGCAGCGTAGAAGGCGGGAGAAGCACCGGGGAGCTGTTTTTT.

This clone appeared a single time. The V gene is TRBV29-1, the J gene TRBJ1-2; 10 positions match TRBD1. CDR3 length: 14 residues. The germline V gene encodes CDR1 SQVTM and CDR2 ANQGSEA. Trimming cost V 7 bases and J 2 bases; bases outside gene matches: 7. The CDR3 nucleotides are TGCAGCGCCGTGCCGGGACAGGGGAACTATGGCTACACCTTC. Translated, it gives CSAVPGQGNYGYTF.

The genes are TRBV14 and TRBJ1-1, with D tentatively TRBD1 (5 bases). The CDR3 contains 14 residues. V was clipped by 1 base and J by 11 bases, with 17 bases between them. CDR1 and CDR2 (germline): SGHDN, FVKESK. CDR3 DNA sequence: TGTGCCAGCAGCCAAGTGTACGGGGCACCCAGTGCTTTCTTT. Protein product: CASSQVYGAPSAFF.

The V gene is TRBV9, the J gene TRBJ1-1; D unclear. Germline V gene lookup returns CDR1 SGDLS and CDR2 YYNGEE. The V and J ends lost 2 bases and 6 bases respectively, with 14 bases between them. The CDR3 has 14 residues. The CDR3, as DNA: TGTGCCAGCAGCGTCGACCCACCCCCCTCTGAAGCTTTCTTT. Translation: CASSVDPPPSEAFF.

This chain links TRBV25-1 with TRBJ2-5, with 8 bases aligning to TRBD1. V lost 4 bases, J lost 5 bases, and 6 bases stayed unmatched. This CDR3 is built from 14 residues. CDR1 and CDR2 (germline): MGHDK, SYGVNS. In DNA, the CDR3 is TGTGCCAGCAGTGGGACAGGGAGTGGGGAGACCCAGTACTTC. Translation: CASSGTGSGETQYF.

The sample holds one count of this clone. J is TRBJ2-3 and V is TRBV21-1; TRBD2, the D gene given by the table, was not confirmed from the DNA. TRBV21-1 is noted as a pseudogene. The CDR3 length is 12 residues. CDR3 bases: TGTGCCAGCAGGCCGGGTACAGATACGCAGTATTTT. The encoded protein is CASRPGTDTQYF.

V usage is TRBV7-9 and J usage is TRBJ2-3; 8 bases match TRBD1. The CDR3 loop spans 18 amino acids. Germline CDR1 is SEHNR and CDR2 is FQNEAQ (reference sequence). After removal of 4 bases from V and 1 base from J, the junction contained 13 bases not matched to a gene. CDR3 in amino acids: CASSSPARDRRRTDTQYF. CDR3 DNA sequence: TGTGCCAGCAGCTCCCCCGCCCGGGACAGGAGACGCACAGATACGCAGTATTTT.

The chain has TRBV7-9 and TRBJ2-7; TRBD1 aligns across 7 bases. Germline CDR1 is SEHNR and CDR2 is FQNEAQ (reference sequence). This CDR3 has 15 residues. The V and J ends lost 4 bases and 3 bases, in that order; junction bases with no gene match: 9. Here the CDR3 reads CASSSDSQGVYEQYF. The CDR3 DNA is TGTGCCAGCAGCTCCGACAGTCAGGGGGTCTACGAGCAGTACTTC.

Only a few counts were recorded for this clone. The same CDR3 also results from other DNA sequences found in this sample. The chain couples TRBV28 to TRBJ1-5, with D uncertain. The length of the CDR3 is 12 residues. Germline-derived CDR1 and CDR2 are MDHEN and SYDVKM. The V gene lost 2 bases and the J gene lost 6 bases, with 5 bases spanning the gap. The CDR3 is CASSLNGQPQHF. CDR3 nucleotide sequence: TGTGCCAGCAGTTTAAATGGTCAGCCCCAGCATTTT.

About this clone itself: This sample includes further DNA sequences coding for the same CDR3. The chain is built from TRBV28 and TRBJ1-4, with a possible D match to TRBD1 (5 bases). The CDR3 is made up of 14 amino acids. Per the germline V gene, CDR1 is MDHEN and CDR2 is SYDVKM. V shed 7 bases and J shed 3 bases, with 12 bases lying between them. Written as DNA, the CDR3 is TGTGCCAGCACCCCAGGGCCGTCTAATGAAAAACTGTTTTTT. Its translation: CASTPGPSNEKLFF.

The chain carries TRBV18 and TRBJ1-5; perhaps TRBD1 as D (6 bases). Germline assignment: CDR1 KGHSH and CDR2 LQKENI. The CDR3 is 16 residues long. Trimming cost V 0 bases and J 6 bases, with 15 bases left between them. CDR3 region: CASSPPPGGEGQPQHF. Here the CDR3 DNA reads TGTGCCAGCTCACCACCACCGGGGGGCGAAGGTCAGCCCCAGCATTTT.

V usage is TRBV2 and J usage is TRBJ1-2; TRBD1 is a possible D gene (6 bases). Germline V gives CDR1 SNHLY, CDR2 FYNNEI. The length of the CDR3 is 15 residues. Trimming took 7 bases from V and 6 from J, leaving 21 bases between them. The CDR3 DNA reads TGTGCCAGCAAACCGCGGACAGCGCAAGATAATGGCTACACCTTC. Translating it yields CASKPRTAQDNGYTF.

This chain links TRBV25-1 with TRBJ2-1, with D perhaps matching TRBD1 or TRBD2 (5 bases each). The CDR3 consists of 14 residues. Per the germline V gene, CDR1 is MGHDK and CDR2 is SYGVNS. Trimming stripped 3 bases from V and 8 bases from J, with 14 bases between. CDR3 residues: CASSDPGTAYEQFF. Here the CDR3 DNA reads TGTGCCAGCAGTGACCCTGGGACCGCCTATGAGCAGTTCTTC. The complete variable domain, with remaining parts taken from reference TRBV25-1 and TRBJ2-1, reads EADIYQTPRYLVIGTGKKITLECSQTMGHDKMYWYQQDPGMELHLIHYSYGVNSTEKGDLSSESTVSRIRTEHFPLTLESARPSHTSQYLCASSDPGTAYEQFFGPGTRLTVL.

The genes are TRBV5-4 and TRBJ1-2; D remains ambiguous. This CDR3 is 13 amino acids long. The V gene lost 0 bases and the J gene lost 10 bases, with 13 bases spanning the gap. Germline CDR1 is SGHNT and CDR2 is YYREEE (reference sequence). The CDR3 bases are TGTGCCAGCAGCTTGGGAGTAAACCAGAACTACACCTTC. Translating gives CASSLGVNQNYTF.

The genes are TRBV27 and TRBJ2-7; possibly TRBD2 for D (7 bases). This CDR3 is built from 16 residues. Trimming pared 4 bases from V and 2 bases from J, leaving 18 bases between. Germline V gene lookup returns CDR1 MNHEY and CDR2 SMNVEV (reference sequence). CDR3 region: CASSSGPARGPYEQYF. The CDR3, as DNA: TGTGCCAGCAGTTCGGGGCCCGCGCGGGGGCCCTACGAGCAGTACTTC.

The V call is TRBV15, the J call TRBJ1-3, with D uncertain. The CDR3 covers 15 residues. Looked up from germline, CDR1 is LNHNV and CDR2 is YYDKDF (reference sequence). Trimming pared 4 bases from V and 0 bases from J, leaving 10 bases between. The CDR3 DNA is TGTGCCACCAGCAACTTTAGGAGCTCTGGAAACACCATATATTTT. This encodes CATSNFRSSGNTIYF. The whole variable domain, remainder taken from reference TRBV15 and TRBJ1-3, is DAMVIQNPRYQVTQFGKPVTLSCSQTLNHNVMYWYQQKSSQAPKLLFHYYDKDFNNEADTPDNFQSRRPNTSFCFLDIRSPGLGDTAMYLCATSNFRSSGNTIYFGEGSWLTVV.

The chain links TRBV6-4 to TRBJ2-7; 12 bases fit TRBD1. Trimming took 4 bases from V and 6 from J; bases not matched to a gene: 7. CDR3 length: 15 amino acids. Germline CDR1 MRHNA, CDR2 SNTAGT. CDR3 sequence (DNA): TGTGCCAGCAGTGGGCCGGGACAGGGGGCTTGCGAGCAGTACTTC. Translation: CASSGPGQGACEQYF.

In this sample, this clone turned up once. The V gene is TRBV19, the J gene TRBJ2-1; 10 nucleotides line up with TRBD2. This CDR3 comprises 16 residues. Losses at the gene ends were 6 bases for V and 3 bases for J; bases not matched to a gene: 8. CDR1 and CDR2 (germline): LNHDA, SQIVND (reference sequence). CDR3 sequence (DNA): TGTGCCAGTAGGCCGGGTAGCGGGAGGATCTACAATGAGCAGTTCTTC. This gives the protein CASRPGSGRIYNEQFF.